This TCR beta chain came from a study of blood T cell repertoires in COVID-19. Study at large: COVID-19 samples collected from the United States, Italy and Spain covered acute and convalescent phases.

Per germline, CDR1 GTSNPN and CDR2 SVGIG (reference sequence). The CDR3 has 13 amino acids. With V trimmed by 4 bases and J by 7 bases, 8 bases remained unmatched. Data came from immunoSEQ multiplex PCR; TCRdb stores just in-frame clones and leaves some out. The data hold about 310,000 clones, with about nine tenths observed a single time. The V call is TRBV30, the J call TRBJ2-7; 9 bases fit TRBD1. The sequenced sample was peripheral blood. This sequence originates from a man between 50 and 59 years old with active or convalescent COVID-19. The CDR3 DNA reads TGTGCCTGGATTAGACAGGGGACAGGGGAGCAGTACTTC. It translates to CAWIRQGTGEQYF.